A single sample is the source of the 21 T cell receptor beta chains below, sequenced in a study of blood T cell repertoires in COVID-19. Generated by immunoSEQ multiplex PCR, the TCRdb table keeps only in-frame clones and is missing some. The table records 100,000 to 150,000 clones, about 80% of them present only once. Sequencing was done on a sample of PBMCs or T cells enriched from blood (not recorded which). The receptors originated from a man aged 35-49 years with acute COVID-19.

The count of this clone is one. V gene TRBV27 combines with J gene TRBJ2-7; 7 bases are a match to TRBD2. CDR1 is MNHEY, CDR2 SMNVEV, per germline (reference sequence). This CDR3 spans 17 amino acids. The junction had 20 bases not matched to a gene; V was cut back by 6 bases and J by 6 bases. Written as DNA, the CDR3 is TGTGCCAGCAGCTCCCTCCTGAGGGAGGGCCCTTCGGGCGAGCAGTACTTC. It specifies CASSSLLREGPSGEQYF.

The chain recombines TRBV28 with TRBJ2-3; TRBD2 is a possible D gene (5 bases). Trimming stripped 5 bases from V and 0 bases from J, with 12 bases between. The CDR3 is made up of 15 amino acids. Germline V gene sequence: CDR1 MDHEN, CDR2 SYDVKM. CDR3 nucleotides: TGTGCCAGCAGTCCGCAGCGGACTAGCACAGATACGCAGTATTTT. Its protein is CASSPQRTSTDTQYF. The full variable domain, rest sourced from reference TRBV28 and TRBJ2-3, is DVKVTQSSRYLVKRTGEKVFLECVQDMDHENMFWYRQDPGLGLRLIYFSYDVKMKEKGDIPEGYSVSREKKERFSLILESASTNQTSMYLCASSPQRTSTDTQYFGPGTRLTVL.

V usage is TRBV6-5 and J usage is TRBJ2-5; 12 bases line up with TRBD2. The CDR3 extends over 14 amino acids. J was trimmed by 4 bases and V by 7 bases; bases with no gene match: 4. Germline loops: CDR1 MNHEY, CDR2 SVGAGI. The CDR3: CASNQLAGGETQYF. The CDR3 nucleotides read TGTGCCAGCAACCAACTAGCGGGAGGAGAGACCCAGTACTTC.

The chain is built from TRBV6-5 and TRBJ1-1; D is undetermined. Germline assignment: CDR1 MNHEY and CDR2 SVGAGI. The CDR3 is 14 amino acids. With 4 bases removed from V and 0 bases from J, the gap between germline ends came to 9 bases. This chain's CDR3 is CASSLEGMNTEAFF. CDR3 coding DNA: TGTGCCAGCAGTTTAGAGGGAATGAACACTGAAGCTTTCTTT.

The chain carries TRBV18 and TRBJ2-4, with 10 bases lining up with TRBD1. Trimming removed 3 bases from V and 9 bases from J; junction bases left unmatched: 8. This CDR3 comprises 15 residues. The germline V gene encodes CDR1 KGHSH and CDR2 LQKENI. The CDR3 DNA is TGTGCCAGCTCACCGCTGGGGACAGGGGACGCCATTCAGTACTTC. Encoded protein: CASSPLGTGDAIQYF.

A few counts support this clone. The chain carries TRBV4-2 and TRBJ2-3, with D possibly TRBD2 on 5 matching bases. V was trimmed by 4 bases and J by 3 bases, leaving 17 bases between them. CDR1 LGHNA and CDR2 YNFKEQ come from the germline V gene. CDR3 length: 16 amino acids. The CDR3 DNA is TGTGCCAGCAGCCGTCAAGGGAGAGGGAAAACAGATACGCAGTATTTT. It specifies CASSRQGRGKTDTQYF.

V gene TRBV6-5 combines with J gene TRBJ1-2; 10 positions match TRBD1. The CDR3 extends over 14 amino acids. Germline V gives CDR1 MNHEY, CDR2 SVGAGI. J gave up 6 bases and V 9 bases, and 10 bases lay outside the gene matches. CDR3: CASQPGQGRNGYTF. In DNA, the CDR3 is TGTGCCAGTCAGCCGGGACAGGGGAGGAATGGCTACACCTTC.

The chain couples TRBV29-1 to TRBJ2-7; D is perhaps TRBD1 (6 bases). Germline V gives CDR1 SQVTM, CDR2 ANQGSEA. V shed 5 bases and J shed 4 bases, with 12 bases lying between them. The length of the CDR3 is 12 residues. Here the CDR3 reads CSVIGQRYEQYF. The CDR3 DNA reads TGCAGCGTTATTGGACAGAGGTACGAGCAGTACTTC.

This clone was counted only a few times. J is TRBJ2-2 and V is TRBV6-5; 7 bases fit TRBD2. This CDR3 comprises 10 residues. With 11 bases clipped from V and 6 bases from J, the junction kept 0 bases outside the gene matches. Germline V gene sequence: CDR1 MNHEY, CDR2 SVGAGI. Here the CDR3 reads CAAGAGELFF. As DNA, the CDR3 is TGTGCCGCGGGGGCCGGGGAGCTGTTTTTT.

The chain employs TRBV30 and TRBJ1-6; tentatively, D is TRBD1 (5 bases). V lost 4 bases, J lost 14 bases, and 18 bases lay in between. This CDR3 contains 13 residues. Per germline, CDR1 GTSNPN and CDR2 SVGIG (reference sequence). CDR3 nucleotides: TGTGCCTGGACGACAGCCCCGGAGATGGCCCTCCACTTT. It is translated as CAWTTAPEMALHF. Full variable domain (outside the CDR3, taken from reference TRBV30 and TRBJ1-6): SQTIHQWPATLVQPVGSPLSLECTVEGTSNPNLYWYRQAAGRGLQLLFYSVGIGQISSEVPQNLSASRPQDRQFILSSKKLLLSDSGFYLCAWTTAPEMALHFGNGTRLTVT.

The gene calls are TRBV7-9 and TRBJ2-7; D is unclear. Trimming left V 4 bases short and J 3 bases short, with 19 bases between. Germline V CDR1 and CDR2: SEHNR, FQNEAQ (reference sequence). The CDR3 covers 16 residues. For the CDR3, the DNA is TGTGCCAGCAGCTATCAAGGAGTCTCGACTTACTACGAGCAGTACTTC. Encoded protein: CASSYQGVSTYYEQYF.

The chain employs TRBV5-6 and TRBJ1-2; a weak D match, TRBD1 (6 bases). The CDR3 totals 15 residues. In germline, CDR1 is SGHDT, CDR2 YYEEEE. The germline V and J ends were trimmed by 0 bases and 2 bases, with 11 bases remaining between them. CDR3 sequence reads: CASSLVSRGNYGYTF. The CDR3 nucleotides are TGTGCCAGCAGCTTGGTATCCAGGGGAAACTATGGCTACACCTTC. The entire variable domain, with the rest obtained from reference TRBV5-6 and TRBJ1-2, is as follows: DAGVTQSPTHLIKTRGQQVTLRCSPKSGHDTVSWYQQALGQGPQFIFQYYEEEERQRGNFPDRFSGHQFPNYSSELNVNALLLGDSALYLCASSLVSRGNYGYTFGSGTRLTVV.

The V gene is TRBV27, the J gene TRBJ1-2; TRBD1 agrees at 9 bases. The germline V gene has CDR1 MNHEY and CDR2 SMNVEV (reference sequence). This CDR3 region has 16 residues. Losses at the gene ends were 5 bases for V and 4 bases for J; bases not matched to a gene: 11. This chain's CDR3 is CASSPPFGTGTYGYTF. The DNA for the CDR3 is TGTGCCAGCAGTCCACCTTTCGGGACAGGGACCTATGGCTACACCTTC.

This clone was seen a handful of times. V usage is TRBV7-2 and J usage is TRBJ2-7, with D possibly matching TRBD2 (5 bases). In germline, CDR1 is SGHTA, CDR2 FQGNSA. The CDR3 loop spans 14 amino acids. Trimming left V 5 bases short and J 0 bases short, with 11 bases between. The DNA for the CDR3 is TGTGCCAGCAGCCCAAGCCGGGACTCCTACGAGCAGTACTTC. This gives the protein CASSPSRDSYEQYF. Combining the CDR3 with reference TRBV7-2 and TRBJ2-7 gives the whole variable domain GAGVSQSPSNKVTEKGKDVELRCDPISGHTALYWYRQSLGQGLEFLIYFQGNSAPDKSGLPSDRFSAERTGGSVSTLTIQRTQQEDSAVYLCASSPSRDSYEQYFGPGTRLTVT.

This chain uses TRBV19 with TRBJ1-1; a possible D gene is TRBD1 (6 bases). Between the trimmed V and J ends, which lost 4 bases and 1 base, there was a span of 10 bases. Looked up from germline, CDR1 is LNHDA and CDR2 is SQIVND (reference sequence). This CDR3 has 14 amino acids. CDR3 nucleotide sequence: TGTGCCAGTAGTACAGGGGAGAGGAACACTGAAGCTTTCTTT. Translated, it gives CASSTGERNTEAFF.

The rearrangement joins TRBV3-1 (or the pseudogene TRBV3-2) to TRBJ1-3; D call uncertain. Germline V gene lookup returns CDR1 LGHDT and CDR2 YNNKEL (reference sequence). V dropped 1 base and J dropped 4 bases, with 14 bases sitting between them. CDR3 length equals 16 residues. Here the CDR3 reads CASSQVSFAGGNTIYF. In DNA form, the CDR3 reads TGTGCCAGCAGCCAAGTCTCGTTTGCTGGCGGAAACACCATATATTTT.

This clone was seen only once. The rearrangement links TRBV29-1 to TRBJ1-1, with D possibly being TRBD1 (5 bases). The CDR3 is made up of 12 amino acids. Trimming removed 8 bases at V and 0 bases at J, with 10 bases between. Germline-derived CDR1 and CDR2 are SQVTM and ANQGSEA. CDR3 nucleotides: TGCAGCTTTCAGGGATTGAACACTGAAGCTTTCTTT. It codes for CSFQGLNTEAFF.

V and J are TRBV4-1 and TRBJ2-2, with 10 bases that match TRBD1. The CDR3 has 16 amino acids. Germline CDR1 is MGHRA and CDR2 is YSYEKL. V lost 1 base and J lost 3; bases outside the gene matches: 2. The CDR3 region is CASSQGQGADTGELFF. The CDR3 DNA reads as TGCGCCAGCAGCCAAGGACAGGGGGCGGACACCGGGGAGCTGTTTTTT.

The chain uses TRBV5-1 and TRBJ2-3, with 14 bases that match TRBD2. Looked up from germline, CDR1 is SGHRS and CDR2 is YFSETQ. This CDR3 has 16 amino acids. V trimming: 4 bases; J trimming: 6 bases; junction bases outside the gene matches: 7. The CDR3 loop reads CASSPGLAGAADTQYF. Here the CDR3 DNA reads TGCGCCAGCAGCCCGGGACTAGCGGGGGCCGCCGATACGCAGTATTTT.

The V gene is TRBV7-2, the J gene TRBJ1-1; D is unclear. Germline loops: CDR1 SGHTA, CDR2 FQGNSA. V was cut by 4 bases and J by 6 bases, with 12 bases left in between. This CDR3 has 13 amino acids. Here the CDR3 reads CASSSLPNAEAFF. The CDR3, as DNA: TGTGCCAGCAGCTCCCTACCTAATGCTGAAGCTTTCTTT. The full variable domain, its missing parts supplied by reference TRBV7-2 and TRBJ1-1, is GAGVSQSPSNKVTEKGKDVELRCDPISGHTALYWYRQSLGQGLEFLIYFQGNSAPDKSGLPSDRFSAERTGGSVSTLTIQRTQQEDSAVYLCASSSLPNAEAFFGQGTRLTVV.

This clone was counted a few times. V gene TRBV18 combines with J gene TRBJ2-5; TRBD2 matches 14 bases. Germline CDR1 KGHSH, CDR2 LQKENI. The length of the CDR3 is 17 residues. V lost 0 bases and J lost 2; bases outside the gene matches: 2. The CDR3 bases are TGTGCCAGCTCACCACCGGGACTAGCGGGAGCTCAAGAGACCCAGTACTTC. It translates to CASSPPGLAGAQETQYF.